A selection of T cell receptor beta chains follows, all from one sample in a study of tumor-infiltrating lymphocytes in primary liver carcinoma. In TCRdb, the multiplex PCR reads were re-called with MiXCR into one record per CDR3 protein. The sample has fewer than 250,000 distinct CDR3 sequences; approximately 86% are singletons. The sequencing input was tumor tissue from primary liver carcinoma. The receptor source for this set is a man aged 35-49 years with primary liver carcinoma and hepatitis B virus infection. Both conserved end residues are part of each CDR3. The order of the fields is D gene, V gene, J gene, clone size, CDR3 DNA, CDR3 protein. The D gene is left open where the match is weak. Part of the rows lack a size; the others show once, few, many or a class for expanded clones.

D: NA
V: TRBV11-2
J: TRBJ2-3
size: large
DNA: TGTGCCAGCAGCAGAAGAAGTACAGGGAACACAGATACGCAGTATTTT
CDR3: CASSRRSTGNTDTQYF

D: NA
V: TRBV2
J: TRBJ2-7
size: NA
DNA: TGTGCCAGCAGTGAACAATCAGATTACGAGCAGTACTTC
CDR3: CASSEQSDYEQYF

D: NA
V: TRBV6-5
J: TRBJ2-1
size: NA
DNA: TGTGCCAGCAGTTCTTCTATGAACGCCTCCTACAATGAGCAGTTCTTC
CDR3: CASSSSMNASYNEQFF

D: NA
V: TRBV4-3
J: TRBJ2-1
size: once
DNA: TGCGCCAGCAGCCACGATCCCTATTCAGAATACAATGAACAGTTCTTC
CDR3: CASSHDPYSEYNEQFF

D: TRBD2
V: TRBV10-2
J: TRBJ2-3
size: many
DNA: TGCGCCAGCCAGCGGGAGGGCCGGGCAGATACGCAGTATTTT
CDR3: CASQREGRADTQYF

D: NA
V: TRBV6-2/TRBV6-3
J: TRBJ1-1
size: NA
DNA: TGTGTCAGCGATTCGGCAGGGCCGGCTTTCTTT
CDR3: CVSDSAGPAFF

D: NA
V: TRBV29-1
J: TRBJ2-2
size: large
DNA: TGCAGCGTCCTCGGTCCGGGACCCACCGGGGAGCTGTTTTTT
CDR3: CSVLGPGPTGELFF

D: TRBD2
V: TRBV29-1
J: TRBJ2-1
size: NA
DNA: TGCAGCGTTGGAATAGCGGGAGAATTCTACAATGAGCAGTTCTTC
CDR3: CSVGIAGEFYNEQFF

D: NA
V: TRBV7-8
J: TRBJ2-7
size: NA
DNA: TGTGCCAGCAGATCCAGGGGCAGAGTCTACAAGCATTACTTC
CDR3: CASRSRGRVYKHYF

D: NA
V: TRBV6-2/TRBV6-3
J: TRBJ1-1
size: NA
DNA: TGTGCCAGCAGCGAAGGACAACAGGCGGAGGTTTTCTTT
CDR3: CASSEGQQAEVFF

D: NA
V: TRBV5-4
J: TRBJ2-2
size: NA
DNA: TGTCCCAGGAGCCCTAGTAGGTCGCCCGGGGAGCTGTTTTTT
CDR3: CPRSPSRSPGELFF

D: TRBD2
V: TRBV11-2
J: TRBJ2-1
size: once
DNA: TGCGTCTGCAGCTTTAGCGGGCCACTCGACAATAAGCAGTTCTTC
CDR3: CVCSFSGPLDNKQFF

D: TRBD2
V: TRBV5-6
J: TRBJ2-5
size: NA
DNA: TGTGCCAGCAGCCCCAAGGGGATGGGAGGGGAGGCTCAGTACTTC
CDR3: CASSPKGMGGEAQYF

D: NA
V: TRBV9
J: TRBJ2-2
size: NA
DNA: TGTGCCAGCAGCGTACGGGTCGACACCCGGGAGCTGTTTTTT
CDR3: CASSVRVDTRELFF

D: NA
V: TRBV4-1
J: TRBJ2-2
size: many
DNA: TGCGCCAGCAGCCAAGTCGCCACCACCGGGGAGCTGTTTTTT
CDR3: CASSQVATTGELFF

D: NA
V: TRBV29-1
J: TRBJ1-1
size: once
DNA: TGCAGCGATGGATCAGGGTGGGGTATGAATACTGAAGGTTTCTTT
CDR3: CSDGSGWGMNTEGFF

D: NA
V: TRBV7-3
J: TRBJ2-7
size: NA
DNA: TGTGCCAGCAACTTCAGGGTCCACGAGCAGATCTTC
CDR3: CASNFRVHEQIF

D: NA
V: TRBV12-3/TRBV12-4
J: TRBJ2-1
size: NA
DNA: TGTGCCAGCATCCAAATGAGGGAGGCTAATGAGCAGTTCTTC
CDR3: CASIQMREANEQFF

D: TRBD2
V: TRBV6-2/TRBV6-3
J: TRBJ2-7
size: NA
DNA: TGTGCCAGGAGTTACTCGACTAGCGCCTACGAGGAGTACTTC
CDR3: CARSYSTSAYEEYF

D: TRBD2
V: TRBV12-3/TRBV12-4
J: TRBJ2-5
size: NA
DNA: TGTGCCAGCAATTTAGCGCGGGAGACTCAGTACTTC
CDR3: CASNLARETQYF

D: NA
V: TRBV4-2
J: TRBJ2-3
size: once
DNA: TGTGCCAGCATCCGAAGGATGGGGGGAACAGATACACAGTATTTT
CDR3: CASIRRMGGTDTQYF

D: TRBD2
V: TRBV4-2
J: TRBJ2-1
size: NA
DNA: TGTGCCAGCTGCCAAGCTAGCGGACTTTACAATGAGCAGTTCTTC
CDR3: CASCQASGLYNEQFF

D: NA
V: TRBV28
J: TRBJ2-7
size: NA
DNA: TGTGCCAGCAGTTTAGGACCGGGGGAGCAGTACTTT
CDR3: CASSLGPGEQYF

D: TRBD2
V: TRBV5-6
J: TRBJ2-2
size: NA
DNA: TGTGCCAGCAGCTTAGTAATCGGTGGCGGGAGCCATACGAACACCGGGGAACTGTTTTTT
CDR3: CASSLVIGGGSHTNTGELFF

D: NA
V: TRBV29-1
J: TRBJ2-3
size: NA
DNA: TGCAGCGGGGGACGAGGGGCGGTCACAGATACGCAGTATTTT
CDR3: CSGGRGAVTDTQYF

D: TRBD1
V: TRBV6-1
J: TRBJ2-6
size: NA
DNA: TGTGGCAGCACCAAGACAGGGGCCCTCTCTGGGGCCAACGTCCTGACTTTC
CDR3: CGSTKTGALSGANVLTF

D: NA
V: TRBV30
J: TRBJ1-3
size: NA
DNA: TGTGCCTGGAGGCTGAGAGGGGGTGGAAACATCATATATTTT
CDR3: CAWRLRGGGNIIYF

D: TRBD1
V: TRBV28
J: TRBJ1-5
size: NA
DNA: TGTGGCAGCAGAGAAGACAGGGCCGCCCATAGCCTCACCCCCAAGTGGACCCAGCATTTT
CDR3: CGSREDRAAHSLTPKWTQHF

D: NA
V: TRBV11-1
J: TRBJ2-7
size: NA
DNA: TGTGCTAGCAGGGGGGAGCGATCCTATGAGCAGTACTTC
CDR3: CASRGERSYEQYF

D: NA
V: TRBV6-5
J: TRBJ1-1
size: many
DNA: TGTGCCAGCAGCCCCTCGGTGAACACTGAAGCTTTCTTT
CDR3: CASSPSVNTEAFF

D: TRBD1
V: TRBV6-1
J: TRBJ2-2
size: NA
DNA: TGTGCCAACAGCACAGCGACAGGGAACACCGGGGAGTTGTTTTTT
CDR3: CANSTATGNTGELFF

D: NA
V: TRBV29-1
J: TRBJ1-1
size: NA
DNA: TGTAGCGTCCGTAGGGGAGCTGAAGCTTTCTTT
CDR3: CSVRRGAEAFF

D: NA
V: TRBV18
J: TRBJ2-5
size: few
DNA: TGTGCCAGCTCACCCAACGAGGCCCAAGAGACCCAGTACTTC
CDR3: CASSPNEAQETQYF

D: NA
V: TRBV6-1
J: TRBJ2-1
size: NA
DNA: TGTGCCAGCAACAGAAGGGACTCCTATAATGAGCAGTTCTTC
CDR3: CASNRRDSYNEQFF

D: NA
V: TRBV12-3/TRBV12-4
J: TRBJ2-2
size: NA
DNA: TGTGCTAGCGGTTTGGTCACCGGGGAGCTGTTTTTT
CDR3: CASGLVTGELFF

D: NA
V: TRBV5-5
J: TRBJ2-2
size: NA
DNA: TGTGCCAGCACCGTGGTGGGCGAAAGAGTTGGTGGGGAGCTGTTTTTT
CDR3: CASTVVGERVGGELFF

D: NA
V: TRBV6-1
J: TRBJ2-6
size: NA
DNA: TGTGCCAGCAGGGCCTTTCAGGGCAGGGGCCACTCTGGGGCCAACATCCTGACTTTC
CDR3: CASRAFQGRGHSGANILTF

D: TRBD2
V: TRBV29-1
J: TRBJ2-1
size: NA
DNA: TGCTGCGTTACCATAGCTAGCGGTTACAATGAGCAGTTCTTC
CDR3: CCVTIASGYNEQFF

D: NA
V: TRBV11-1
J: TRBJ2-1
size: NA
DNA: TGTGCCAACAGTCCCCGGGTGACGGACTCCTACAATGAGCAGTTCTTC
CDR3: CANSPRVTDSYNEQFF

D: NA
V: TRBV6-2/TRBV6-3
J: TRBJ2-7
size: NA
DNA: TGTGCCAGCAGTTCGCCAGGGTCAGGGTACGAGCTGAACTTC
CDR3: CASSSPGSGYELNF

D: TRBD1
V: TRBV6-5
J: TRBJ1-2
size: many
DNA: TGTGCCAGCAGGACAGGGATTAACTATGGCTACACCTTC
CDR3: CASRTGINYGYTF

D: NA
V: TRBV12-5
J: TRBJ2-7
size: once
DNA: TGTGCATGTGAGGGGACCGGTTCCTACGAACAGTACTTC
CDR3: CACEGTGSYEQYF

D: NA
V: TRBV11-1
J: TRBJ2-2
size: NA
DNA: TGTGCCAGCAGCTTAAGCAGAAGTGGAACCGAGGAGCTGTTTTTT
CDR3: CASSLSRSGTEELFF

D: NA
V: TRBV4-2
J: TRBJ2-5
size: NA
DNA: TGTGCCAGCTGCCAAGTAGGGGGGGCGGGGGAGACCCAGTACTTC
CDR3: CASCQVGGAGETQYF

D: NA
V: TRBV7-3
J: TRBJ2-1
size: NA
DNA: TGTGCCAGCAGTAGGGGCCGAGCCTACAATGAGCAGTTCTTC
CDR3: CASSRGRAYNEQFF

D: NA
V: TRBV4-1
J: TRBJ2-3
size: NA
DNA: TGCGCCAGTAGCCCCCAGGGGAATAACAATCAGCCCCAGTATTTT
CDR3: CASSPQGNNNQPQYF

D: NA
V: TRBV4-2
J: TRBJ1-2
size: medium-sized
DNA: TGTGCCAGCAGCCAAGATCGAACAGGCTGGGGCTACACCTTC
CDR3: CASSQDRTGWGYTF

D: TRBD1
V: TRBV12-3/TRBV12-4
J: TRBJ1-5
size: NA
DNA: TGTGCCTGCAGGCAGACAGGGCTACCAGATCAACCCCAGCATTTT
CDR3: CACRQTGLPDQPQHF

D: NA
V: TRBV10-2
J: TRBJ2-7
size: NA
DNA: TGCGCCTGCAATGTCGCGGTGGGTGAGCAGTACTTC
CDR3: CACNVAVGEQYF

D: NA
V: TRBV29-1
J: TRBJ2-2
size: NA
DNA: TGCAGCGTCGAAAACCCCCTGGGGACCAAGACCGGGGAGCTGTTTTTT
CDR3: CSVENPLGTKTGELFF

D: NA
V: TRBV5-4
J: TRBJ2-5
size: NA
DNA: TGTGCCAGCAGTACGGACCAAGAAATCCAGTACTTC
CDR3: CASSTDQEIQYF

D: NA
V: TRBV29-1
J: TRBJ2-7
size: NA
DNA: TGCATCGTCGATACAGGTTATGTTGACGAGCAGTACTTC
CDR3: CIVDTGYVDEQYF

D: NA
V: TRBV29-1
J: TRBJ1-6
size: NA
DNA: TGCAGCGTTGCTCAATATAATTCACCCCTCCGCTTT
CDR3: CSVAQYNSPLRF

D: NA
V: TRBV29-1
J: TRBJ1-1
size: NA
DNA: TGTAACGTTGCAGGGAGCTGGGGGATGAACACTGAAGCTTTCTTT
CDR3: CNVAGSWGMNTEAFF

D: TRBD2
V: TRBV11-3
J: TRBJ2-3
size: NA
DNA: TGTGCCAGCAGTGACAGCCCGGCGGGGGGGGTGGATACGCAGTATTTT
CDR3: CASSDSPAGGVDTQYF

D: NA
V: TRBV11-3
J: TRBJ2-7
size: NA
DNA: TGTGCCAGTAGCTTAGGCTCCGGGACCCCCTACGAGCAGTATTTC
CDR3: CASSLGSGTPYEQYF

D: TRBD1
V: TRBV7-8
J: TRBJ2-1
size: NA
DNA: TGTACCAGAAGCCTAGTCGGGACAGGGGTCACTGAGCAGTTCTTC
CDR3: CTRSLVGTGVTEQFF